This passage covers 9 T cell receptor beta chains from one sample sequenced in a study of blood T cell repertoires in COVID-19 (dated by TCRdb to 2020 to 2022). Preparation of the library involved the immunoSEQ multiplex PCR assay. TCRdb took this table from immuneACCESS and kept in-frame rearrangements with V and J called. Such tables lack part of the clones; where checked against another copy, unresolved V genes explain under half of the gap, and the rest is unexplained. Across this sample there are around 240,000 clones, with approximately 91% seen only once. Clones ranked in the top ten supply about 1.2% of the sample. Sequenced: PBMCs or T cells enriched from blood (not recorded which). All receptors derive from a human donor in a cohort exposed to, infected with or recovered from COVID-19 (not recorded which). The donor label of this sample is uncertain.

V usage is TRBV5-1 and J usage is TRBJ1-1; TRBD1 aligns across 10 bases. CDR3 length equals 15 residues. The germline CDR1 and CDR2 sequences are SGHRS and YFSETQ. V trimming: 0 bases; J trimming: 1 base; junction bases outside the gene matches: 0. Here the CDR3 reads CASSLGTGGNTEAFF. CDR3 DNA: TGCGCCAGCAGCTTGGGGACAGGGGGGAACACTGAAGCTTTCTTT.

The chain combines TRBV10-3 with TRBJ2-2, with a weak D call TRBD2 (6 bases). The CDR3 runs 14 residues. CDR1 is ENHRY and CDR2 is SYGVKD in the germline V gene. V was pared by 4 bases and J by 3 bases, with 9 bases between. DNA of the CDR3: TGTGCCATCAGTGGGCGGGAATACACCGGGGAGCTGTTTTTT. Its protein product is CAISGREYTGELFF.

The table lists this clone with a count of one. J is TRBJ2-2 and V is TRBV5-4; TRBD2 aligns across 7 bases. CDR3 length: 13 residues. Per germline, CDR1 SGHNT and CDR2 YYREEE (reference sequence). V trimming: 3 bases; J trimming: 7 bases; junction bases outside the gene matches: 3. This CDR3 is CASSWGGRGELFF. CDR3 sequence (DNA): TGTGCCAGCAGCTGGGGAGGGCGCGGGGAGCTGTTTTTT. Variable domain in full (rest from reference TRBV5-4 and TRBJ2-2): ETGVTQSPTHLIKTRGQQVTLRCSSQSGHNTVSWYQQALGQGPQFIFQYYREEENGRGNFPPRFSGLQFPNYSSELNVNALELDDSALYLCASSWGGRGELFFGEGSRLTVL.

The V gene is TRBV18, the J gene TRBJ1-2; D remains ambiguous. The germline V gene encodes CDR1 KGHSH and CDR2 LQKENI. With 3 bases removed from V and 4 bases from J, the gap between germline ends came to 30 bases. The length of the CDR3 is 20 residues. The CDR3 sequence is CASSPINREGSRVVGYGYTF. The DNA of the CDR3 is TGTGCCAGCTCACCGATAAACAGAGAGGGATCAAGGGTCGTCGGCTATGGCTACACCTTC.

This clone was counted once. DNA for the CDR3: TGCGCCAGCAGCTTGGAGGGGGTGCCAGATACGCAGTATTTT. It codes for CASSLEGVPDTQYF. The rearrangement links TRBV5-1 to TRBJ2-3; D perhaps matches TRBD1 (6 bases). Germline assignment: CDR1 SGHRS and CDR2 YFSETQ. V lost 0 bases and J 4 bases, leaving 9 bases between the germline ends. The CDR3 is made up of 14 amino acids.

The chain recombines TRBV5-4 with TRBJ1-2; 9 bases fit TRBD1. V shed 5 bases and J 5 bases; nucleotides not matched to a gene: 13. Germline V lookup: CDR1 SGHNT, CDR2 YYREEE (reference sequence). CDR3 length: 16 amino acids. Written as DNA, the CDR3 is TGTGCCAGCAGTTACGATCCGGGACAGGGAACATATGGCTACACCTTC. Translating gives CASSYDPGQGTYGYTF.

This chain joins TRBV19 and TRBJ1-2, with 10 bases that match TRBD1. J lost 5 bases, V lost 8 bases, and 14 bases had no gene match. CDR1 LNHDA and CDR2 SQIVND come from the germline V gene (reference sequence). The CDR3 length is 16 residues. This CDR3 reads CASSPPGGQGTYGYTF. As DNA, the CDR3 is TGTGCCAGTTCCCCCCCAGGGGGACAGGGGACTTATGGCTACACCTTC.

V usage is TRBV10-3 and J usage is TRBJ2-7; 7 bases are a match to TRBD1. V lost 6 bases, J lost 0 bases, and 5 bases stayed unmatched. Germline V gene sequence: CDR1 ENHRY, CDR2 SYGVKD. The CDR3 runs 14 residues. Here the CDR3 reads CAIRATGDSYEQYF. In DNA, the CDR3 is TGTGCCATCAGAGCTACAGGGGACTCCTACGAGCAGTACTTC.

The chain employs TRBV6-5 and TRBJ1-6; D is ambiguous. The CDR3 has 14 residues. Germline values: CDR1 MNHEY, CDR2 SVGAGI. V was shortened by 5 bases and J by 4 bases, with 9 bases between the two germline ends. The CDR3 region is CASSPAGYNSPLHF. CDR3 DNA sequence: TGTGCCAGCAGTCCCGCGGGGTATAATTCACCCCTCCACTTT.